This T cell receptor (beta chain) emerged from a study of blood T cell repertoires in COVID-19. In the authors' methods: Nucleated cell counts were estimated from reference gene primer amplification. Clones were read by immunoSEQ multiplex PCR, and TCRdb kept only the in-frame ones, dropping some. V and J calls and clone size come straight from that table; D and trimming were deduced from the DNA. The sample includes about 51,000 clones, around 83% of them seen just once. V was shortened by 3 bases and J by 3 bases, with 8 bases between the two germline ends. This CDR3 has 13 residues. Germline CDR1 LGHDT, CDR2 YNNKEL (reference sequence).

The TCR sequence derives from an older man with active COVID-19. Sequenced material: peripheral blood. The V and J genes are TRBV3-1 (or the pseudogene TRBV3-2) and TRBJ2-5; D is ambiguous. The CDR3 region is CASSQGRKETQYF. As DNA, the CDR3 is TGTGCCAGCAGCCAGGGCAGAAAAGAGACCCAGTACTTC.